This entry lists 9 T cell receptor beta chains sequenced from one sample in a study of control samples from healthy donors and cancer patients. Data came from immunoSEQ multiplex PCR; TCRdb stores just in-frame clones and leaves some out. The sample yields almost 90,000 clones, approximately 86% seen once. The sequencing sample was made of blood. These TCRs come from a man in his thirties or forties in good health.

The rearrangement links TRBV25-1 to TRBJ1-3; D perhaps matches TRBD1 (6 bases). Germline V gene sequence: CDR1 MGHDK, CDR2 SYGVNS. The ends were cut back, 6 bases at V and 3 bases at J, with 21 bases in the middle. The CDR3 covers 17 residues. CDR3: CASSHLLTTGVGNTIYF. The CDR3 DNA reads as TGTGCCAGCAGCCACCTTCTTACGACAGGAGTTGGAAACACCATATATTTT. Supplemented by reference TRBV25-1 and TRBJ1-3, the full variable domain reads EADIYQTPRYLVIGTGKKITLECSQTMGHDKMYWYQQDPGMELHLIHYSYGVNSTEKGDLSSESTVSRIRTEHFPLTLESARPSHTSQYLCASSHLLTTGVGNTIYFGEGSWLTVV.

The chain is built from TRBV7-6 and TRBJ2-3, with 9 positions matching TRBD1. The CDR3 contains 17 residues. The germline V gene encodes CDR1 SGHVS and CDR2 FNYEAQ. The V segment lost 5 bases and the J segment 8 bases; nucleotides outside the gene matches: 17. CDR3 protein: CASSPPADRGHEGTQYF. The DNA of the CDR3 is TGTGCCAGCAGCCCCCCAGCGGACAGGGGCCATGAGGGTACGCAGTATTTT.

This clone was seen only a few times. CDR3 sequence: CARRVRGDSPLHF. The CDR3, as DNA: TGTGCCAGAAGAGTACGAGGGGATTCACCCCTCCACTTT. The chain joins TRBV5-3 to TRBJ1-6, with a weak D call TRBD1 (5 bases). TRBV5-3 is marked as an open reading frame, function uncertain. Trimming cost V 5 bases and J 8 bases, with 11 bases left between them. The CDR3 consists of 13 residues.

The CDR3 loop is CASSLRGRGTEAFF. CDR3 coding DNA: TGTGCCAGCAGCTTAAGGGGGCGCGGCACTGAAGCTTTCTTT. V gene TRBV13 combines with J gene TRBJ1-1; 7 bases agree with TRBD1. Germline CDR1 and CDR2: PRHDT and FYEKMQ (reference sequence). Germline trimming cut 2 bases from V and 4 bases from J; bases unmatched to any gene: 4. The CDR3 covers 14 residues.

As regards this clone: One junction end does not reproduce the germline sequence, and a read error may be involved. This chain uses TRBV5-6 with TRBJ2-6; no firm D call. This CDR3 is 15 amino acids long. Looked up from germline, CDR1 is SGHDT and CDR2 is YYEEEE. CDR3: CVSSSFTSGANVLTF. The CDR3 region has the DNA TGTGTCAGCAGCTCCTTCACCTCTGGGGCCAACGTCCTGACTTTC. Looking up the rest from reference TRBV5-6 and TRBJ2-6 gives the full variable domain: DAGVTQSPTHLIKTRGQQVTLRCSPKSGHDTVSWYQQALGQGPQFIFQYYEEEERQRGNFPDRFSGHQFPNYSSELNVNALLLGDSALYLCVSSSFTSGANVLTFGAGSRLTVL.

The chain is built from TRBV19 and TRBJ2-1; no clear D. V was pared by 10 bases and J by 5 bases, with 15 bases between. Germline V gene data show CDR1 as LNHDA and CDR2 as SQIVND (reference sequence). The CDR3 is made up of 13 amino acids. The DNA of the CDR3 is TGTGCCAAAAGTTCGGAGCAGGACAATGAGCAGTTCTTC. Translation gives CAKSSEQDNEQFF.

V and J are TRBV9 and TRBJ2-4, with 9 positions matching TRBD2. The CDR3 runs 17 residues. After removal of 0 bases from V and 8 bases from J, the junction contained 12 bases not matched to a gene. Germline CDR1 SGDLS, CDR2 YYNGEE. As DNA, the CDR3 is TGTGCCAGCAGCGTAGCGGCGGGGGGGCCGAGGAGTGACATTCAGTACTTC. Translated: CASSVAAGGPRSDIQYF.

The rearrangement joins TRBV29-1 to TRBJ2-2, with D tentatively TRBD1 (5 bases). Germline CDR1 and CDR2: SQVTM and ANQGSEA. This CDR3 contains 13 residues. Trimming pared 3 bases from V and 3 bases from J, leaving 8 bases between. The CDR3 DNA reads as TGCAGCGTTGATAGGGGCGACACCGGGGAGCTGTTTTTT. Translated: CSVDRGDTGELFF.

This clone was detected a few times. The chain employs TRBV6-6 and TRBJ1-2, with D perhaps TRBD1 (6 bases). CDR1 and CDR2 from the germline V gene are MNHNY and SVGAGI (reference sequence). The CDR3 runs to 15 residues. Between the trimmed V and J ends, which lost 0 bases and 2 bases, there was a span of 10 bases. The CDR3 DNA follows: TGTGCCAGCAGTTACTCGCAGGGGCGAAACTATGGCTACACCTTC. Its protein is CASSYSQGRNYGYTF.